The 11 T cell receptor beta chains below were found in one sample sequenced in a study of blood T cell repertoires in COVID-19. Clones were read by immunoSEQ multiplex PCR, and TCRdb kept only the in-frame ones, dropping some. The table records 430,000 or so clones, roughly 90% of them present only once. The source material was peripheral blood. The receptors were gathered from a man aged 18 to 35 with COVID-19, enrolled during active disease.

CDR3 nucleotides: TGTGCCAGCACTCAAATAACAGGGGTTGGAGATGAAGCTTTCTTT. Its translation is CASTQITGVGDEAFF. J is TRBJ1-1 and V is TRBV5-5, with 7 bases fitting TRBD1. The CDR3 covers 15 residues. The ends lost 6 bases at V and 7 bases at J; junction bases unmatched: 15. Germline V gene sequence: CDR1 SGHKS, CDR2 YYEKEE (reference sequence).

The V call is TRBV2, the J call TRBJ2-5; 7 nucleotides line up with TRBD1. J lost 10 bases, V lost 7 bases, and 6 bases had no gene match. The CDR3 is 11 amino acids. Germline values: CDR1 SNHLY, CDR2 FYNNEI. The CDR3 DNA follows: TGTGCCAGCACGACAGGGTATATCCAGTACTTC. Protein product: CASTTGYIQYF.

The CDR3 is CASGLDPDWRGQETQYF. The CDR3, as DNA: TGTGCTAGTGGTTTGGACCCCGACTGGCGGGGTCAAGAGACCCAGTACTTC. The chain has TRBV12-5 and TRBJ2-5, with D perhaps TRBD2 (6 bases). The CDR3 runs to 17 residues. Germline assignment: CDR1 LGHNT and CDR2 FRNRAP. Trimming shortened V by 1 base and J by 2 bases, and 17 bases separated the two germline ends. Looking up the rest from reference TRBV12-5 and TRBJ2-5 gives the full variable domain: DARVTQTPRHKVTEMGQEVTMRCQPILGHNTVFWYRQTMMQGLELLAYFRNRAPLDDSGMPKDRFSAEMPDATLATLKIQPSEPRDSAVYFCASGLDPDWRGQETQYFGPGTRLLVL.

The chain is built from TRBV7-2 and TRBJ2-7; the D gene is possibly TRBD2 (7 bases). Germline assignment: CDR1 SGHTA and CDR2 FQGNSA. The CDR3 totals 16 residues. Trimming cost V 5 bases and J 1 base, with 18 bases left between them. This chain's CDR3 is CASSTGPGGLSYEQYF. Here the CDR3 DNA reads TGTGCCAGCAGCACAGGGCCGGGAGGCCTTTCCTACGAGCAGTACTTC.

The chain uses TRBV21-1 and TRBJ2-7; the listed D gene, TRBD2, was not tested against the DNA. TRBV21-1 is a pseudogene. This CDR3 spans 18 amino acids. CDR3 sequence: CASSTNRILRRPSYEQYF. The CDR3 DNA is TGTGCCAGCAGCACAAACCGGATCTTGCGGAGACCCTCCTACGAGCAGTACTTC.

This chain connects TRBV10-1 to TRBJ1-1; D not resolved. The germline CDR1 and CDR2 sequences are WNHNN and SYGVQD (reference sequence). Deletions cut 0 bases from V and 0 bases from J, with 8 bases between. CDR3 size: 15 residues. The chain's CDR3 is CASSESRSMNTEAFF. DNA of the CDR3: TGCGCCAGCAGTGAGTCACGGTCCATGAACACTGAAGCTTTCTTT.

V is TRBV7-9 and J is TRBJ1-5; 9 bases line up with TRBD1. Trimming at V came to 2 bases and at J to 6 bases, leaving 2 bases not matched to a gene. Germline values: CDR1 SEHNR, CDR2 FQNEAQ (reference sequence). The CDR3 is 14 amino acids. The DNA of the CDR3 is TGTGCCAGCAGCTTAACAGGGGGCGGTCAGCCCCAGCATTTT. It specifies CASSLTGGGQPQHF. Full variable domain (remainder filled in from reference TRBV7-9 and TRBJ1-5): DTGVSQNPRHKITKRGQNVTFRCDPISEHNRLYWYRQTLGQGPEFLTYFQNEAQLEKSRLLSDRFSAERPKGSFSTLEIQRTEQGDSAMYLCASSLTGGGQPQHFGDGTRLSIL.

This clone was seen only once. The DNA for the CDR3 is TGTGCCAGTACCCCCTCAGCCGGGGAGCTGTTTTTT. Protein sequence: CASTPSAGELFF. The V call is TRBV19, the J call TRBJ2-2; D is ambiguous. Germline CDR1 is LNHDA and CDR2 is SQIVND (reference sequence). CDR3 length: 12 residues. Trimming stripped 7 bases from V and 6 bases from J, with 9 bases between.

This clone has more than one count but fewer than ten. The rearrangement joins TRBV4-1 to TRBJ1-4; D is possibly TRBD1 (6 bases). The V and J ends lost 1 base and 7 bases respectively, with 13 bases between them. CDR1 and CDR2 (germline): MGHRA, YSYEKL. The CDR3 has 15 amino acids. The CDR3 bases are TGCGCCAGCAGCCAAGCTACAGGGTATAGTGAAAAACTGTTTTTT. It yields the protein CASSQATGYSEKLFF.

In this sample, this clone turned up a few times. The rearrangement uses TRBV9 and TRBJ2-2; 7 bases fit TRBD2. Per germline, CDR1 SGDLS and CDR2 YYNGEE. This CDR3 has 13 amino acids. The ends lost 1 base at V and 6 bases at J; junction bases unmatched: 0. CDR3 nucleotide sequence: TGTGCCAGCAGCGTAAGCGGGGCCGGGGAGCTGTTTTTT. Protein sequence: CASSVSGAGELFF.

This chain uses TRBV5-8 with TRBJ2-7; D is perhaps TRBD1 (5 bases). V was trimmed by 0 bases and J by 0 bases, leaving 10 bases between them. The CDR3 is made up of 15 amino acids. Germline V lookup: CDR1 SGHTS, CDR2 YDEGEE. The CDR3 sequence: CASSLGKTVSYEQYF. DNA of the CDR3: TGTGCCAGCAGCTTGGGGAAGACAGTCTCCTACGAGCAGTACTTC. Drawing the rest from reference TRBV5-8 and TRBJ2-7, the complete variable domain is EAGVTQSPTHLIKTRGQQATLRCSPISGHTSVYWYQQALGLGLQFLLWYDEGEERNRGNFPPRFSGRQFPNYSSELNVNALELEDSALYLCASSLGKTVSYEQYFGPGTRLTVT.